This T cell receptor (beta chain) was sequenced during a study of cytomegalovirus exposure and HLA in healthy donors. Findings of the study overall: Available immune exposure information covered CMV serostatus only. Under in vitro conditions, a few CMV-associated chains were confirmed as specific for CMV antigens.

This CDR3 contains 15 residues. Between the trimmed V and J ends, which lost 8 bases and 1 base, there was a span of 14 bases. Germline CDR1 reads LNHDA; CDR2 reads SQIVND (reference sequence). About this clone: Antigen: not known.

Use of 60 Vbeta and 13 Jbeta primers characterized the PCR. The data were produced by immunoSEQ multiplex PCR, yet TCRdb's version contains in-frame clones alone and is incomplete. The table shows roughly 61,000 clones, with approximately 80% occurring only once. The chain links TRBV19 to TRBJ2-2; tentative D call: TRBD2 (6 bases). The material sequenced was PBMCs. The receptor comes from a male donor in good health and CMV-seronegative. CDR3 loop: CASFPGTGNTGELFF. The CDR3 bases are TGTGCCAGTTTCCCCGGGACTGGGAACACCGGGGAGCTGTTTTTT.